The next 10 T cell receptor beta chains were all read from a single sample in a study of blood T cells in healthy people across ages. The use of a sample-barcoded 5' primer and a J-beta primer mix characterized a second PCR of about 6 to 12 cycles. Each CDR3 protein is one row after TCRdb ran MiXCR on the 5' RACE reads. The sample lists roughly 1,800,000 distinct CDR3 sequences, roughly 49% seen once, with more than 2% in the top ten. The source material was blood. The receptors shown here come from a woman in her 40s in good health.

This clonotype was detected only a few times. The chain joins TRBV14 to TRBJ2-7; 9 bases agree with TRBD1. This CDR3 is built from 15 residues. The junction had 9 bases not matched to a gene; V was cut back by 4 bases and J by 5 bases. Germline V gives CDR1 SGHDN, CDR2 FVKESK. This chain's CDR3 is CASSRLGQGGHEQYF. CDR3 DNA sequence: TGTGCCAGCAGCCGCTTGGGACAGGGCGGCCACGAGCAGTACTTC.

There are a few counts of this clonotype. The chain employs TRBV12-3 or TRBV12-4 and TRBJ2-5; D is unresolved. The CDR3 has 12 residues. With 2 bases removed from V and 11 bases from J, the gap between germline ends came to 12 bases. This chain's CDR3 is CASSLSVVEQYF. For the CDR3, the DNA is TGTGCCAGCAGTTTATCAGTCGTTGAGCAGTACTTC.

This chain links TRBV6-2 or TRBV6-3 with TRBJ2-7; weak D call: TRBD2 (6 bases). V was pared by 5 bases and J by 2 bases, with 16 bases between. Germline-derived CDR1 and CDR2 are MNHEY and SVGEGT. CDR3 length: 15 amino acids. This chain's CDR3 is CASSPAGREPYEQYF. Written as DNA, the CDR3 is TGTGCCAGCAGTCCCGCCGGACGGGAGCCCTACGAGCAGTACTTC.

This clonotype was counted between two and nine times. The gene calls are TRBV5-4 and TRBJ2-3; maybe TRBD2 (6 bases). The V end lost 0 bases, the J end lost 5 bases, and 13 bases lay between the germline ends. CDR1 SGHNT and CDR2 YYREEE come from the germline V gene (reference sequence). The CDR3 is 15 residues long. For the CDR3, the DNA is TGTGCCAGCAGCTTGGCCGGCGGGGCGGGAGATACGCAGTATTTT. Translating gives CASSLAGGAGDTQYF.

V gene TRBV5-5 combines with J gene TRBJ2-4; 9 positions match TRBD1. The DNA end lines up better with TRBJ2-5; the J call may be wrong. The CDR3 contains 15 residues. Germline values: CDR1 SGHKS, CDR2 YYEKEE (reference sequence). Here the CDR3 DNA reads TGTGCCAGCAGCTCAGGGACAGGGTCTAGGGAGACCCAGTACTTC. Protein: CASSSGTGSRETQYF.

This clonotype was picked up a small number of times. The genes are TRBV6-5 and TRBJ2-5; D is perhaps TRBD1 or TRBD2 (5 bases each). The V and J ends lost 6 bases and 3 bases respectively, with 17 bases between them. There are 15 residues in the CDR3. The germline CDR1 and CDR2 sequences are MNHEY and SVGAGI. CDR3 in amino acids: CASSSGALREETQYF. CDR3 sequence (DNA): TGTGCCAGCAGCTCCGGGGCTCTTCGAGAAGAGACCCAGTACTTC.

This clonotype was picked up a small number of times. CDR3 DNA: TGTGCCAGCAGTCCCACGACAGGGGCGGGCTACACCTTC. It codes for CASSPTTGAGYTF. This chain joins TRBV28 and TRBJ1-2, with 8 bases identical to TRBD1. V shed 5 bases and J 8 bases; nucleotides not matched to a gene: 7. Per the germline V gene, CDR1 is MDHEN and CDR2 is SYDVKM. CDR3 length: 13 amino acids.

This chain connects TRBV5-1 to TRBJ2-1; D not certain. Germline V CDR1 and CDR2: SGHRS, YFSETQ. The CDR3 has 15 residues. V lost 0 bases to trimming and J lost 4 bases, with 11 bases between them. The CDR3 region is CASSLDGLMYNEQFF. The CDR3 DNA follows: TGCGCCAGCAGCTTGGACGGCCTAATGTACAATGAGCAGTTCTTC.

The genes are TRBV4-3 and TRBJ2-7, with a weak D call TRBD1 (6 bases). The CDR3 loop spans 15 amino acids. V lost 4 bases and J lost 3, with 16 bases in between. The germline V gene has CDR1 LGHNA and CDR2 YSLEER. This CDR3 is CASSRGRGLNYEQYF. The DNA of the CDR3 is TGCGCCAGCAGCCGGGGAAGGGGGTTAAACTACGAGCAGTACTTC.

V usage is TRBV18 and J usage is TRBJ1-4; no definite D call. From germline, CDR1 is KGHSH and CDR2 LQKENI. V was trimmed by 3 bases and J by 8 bases, leaving 13 bases between them. CDR3 size: 14 residues. For the CDR3, the DNA is TGTGCCAGCTCACCGAACGAGGTGAACGAAAAACTGTTTTTT. Its translation: CASSPNEVNEKLFF.